Each of the 15 T cell receptor beta chains below was sequenced from the same sample in a study of T cell clonality in common variable immunodeficiency. Whole-study results and caveats: Fewer deletions and N-nucleotide insertions were reportedly seen in common variable immunodeficiency TCR beta sequences.

The antigens these receptors bind are not known. Sequencing used immunoSEQ multiplex PCR; TCRdb keeps in-frame clones, though not all of them. This table lists 6,500 to 8,500 clones. The sample consisted of peripheral blood mononuclear cells. The source is a human donor with common variable immunodeficiency.

Comment on this clone: The CDR3 end is not reached by the read, which stops 3 residues before it; the germline J gene fills it in. V usage is TRBV7-9 and J usage is TRBJ1-6; D may be TRBD1 (5 bases). The CDR3 has 13 residues. V lost 5 bases and J lost 9, with 11 bases in between. Germline values: CDR1 SEHNR, CDR2 FQNEAQ (reference sequence). The CDR3 is CASSPPGGSPLHF. CDR3 DNA, as far as it was read: TGTGCCAGCAGCCCCCCCGGGGGTTCACCC.

With respect to this clone: The observed sequence ends 3 residues before the CDR3 terminus, with the missing tail filled in from the germline J gene. The gene calls are TRBV30 and TRBJ2-1; 15 nucleotides align to TRBD2. The CDR3 spans 16 residues. Germline lookup yields CDR1 GTSNPN and CDR2 SVGIG (reference sequence). V lost 1 base and J lost 7; bases outside the gene matches: 5. The sequenced CDR3 bases are TGTGCCTGGAGTGCCGGGACTAGCGGGAGGCAAAATGAG. It codes for CAWSAGTSGRQNE. The full CDR3 is CAWSAGTSGRQNEQFF.

In regard to this clone: The CDR3 goes on 3 residues after the read ends, and that part is filled in from the germline J gene. J is TRBJ2-7 and V is TRBV7-2; weak D call: TRBD1 (5 bases). Germline CDR1 SGHTA, CDR2 FQGNSA. V shed 1 base and J shed 4 bases, with 11 bases lying between them. The CDR3 is 14 amino acids. This chain's CDR3 is CASSLGDSFYEQYF. The sequenced part of the CDR3 DNA is TGTGCCAGCAGCTTAGGCGACAGTTTTTACGAG.

Regarding this clone: The CDR3 goes on 3 residues after the read ends, and that part is filled in from the germline J gene. The chain employs TRBV2 and TRBJ1-6, with D perhaps TRBD1 (5 bases). The CDR3 covers 15 residues. CDR1 is SNHLY and CDR2 is FYNNEI in the germline V gene. Trimming cost V 4 bases and J 5 bases, with 12 bases left between them. Incomplete CDR3 DNA: TGTGCCAGCAGTGCGAGGGGACTGAATAATTCACCC. Its translation: CASSARGLNNSP. Given in full, the CDR3 is CASSARGLNNSPLHF.

As to this clone: The CDR3 end is not reached by the read, which stops 3 residues before it; the germline J gene fills it in. This chain links TRBV13 with TRBJ2-1, with 8 bases aligning to TRBD2. Germline trimming cut 0 bases from V and 4 bases from J; bases unmatched to any gene: 5. The CDR3 length is 16 residues. Germline V gene sequence: CDR1 PRHDT, CDR2 FYEKMQ (reference sequence). CDR3 amino acids: CASSLGRAGGYNEQFF. CDR3 bases read: TGTGCCAGCAGCTTAGGCAGGGCGGGGGGTTACAATGAG.

Notes on this clone: The sequenced fragment ends 3 residues before the CDR3 boundary, so the rest is inferred from the germline J gene. The V call is TRBV7-2, the J call TRBJ1-2; D uncertain. CDR1 and CDR2 from the germline V gene are SGHTA and FQGNSA. CDR3 length equals 11 residues. The sequenced part of the CDR3 DNA is TGTGCCAGCAGCTTGCAACTCGGC. This encodes CASSLQLG. The CDR3 reads in full as CASSLQLGYTF.

As for this clone: The read halts 3 residues ahead of the CDR3 end, with the missing end drawn from the germline J gene. The chain employs TRBV19 and TRBJ1-1; TRBD1 is a possible D gene (6 bases). The V end was cut by 9 bases, the J end by 0 bases, with 11 bases between. Per germline, CDR1 LNHDA and CDR2 SQIVND (reference sequence). The CDR3 runs to 13 residues. CDR3 bases read: TGTGCCAGACCAACAGGGATGAACACTGAA. Amino acid sequence: CARPTGMNTE. The CDR3 in its entirety is CARPTGMNTEAFF.

According to its frequency, this clone is medium-sized (0.01 to 0.1%). The sequenced fragment ends 3 residues before the CDR3 boundary, so the rest is inferred from the germline J gene. The V and J genes are TRBV5-1 and TRBJ2-7; 7 bases align to TRBD2. Germline CDR1 and CDR2: SGHRS and YFSETQ. This CDR3 region has 14 residues. V lost 4 bases, J lost 4 bases, and 8 bases stayed unmatched. The part of the CDR3 DNA that was read is TGCGCCAGCAGCCCCTTAGAACTAGCGTACGAG. Translation gives CASSPLELAYE. The full-length CDR3 reads as CASSPLELAYEQYF.

In regard to this clone: The read falls 3 residues short of the CDR3 end, and the missing part is taken from the germline J gene. The chain has TRBV19 and TRBJ1-4, with a possible D match to TRBD1 (6 bases). V was cut by 5 bases and J by 1 base, with 14 bases left in between. The germline V gene has CDR1 LNHDA and CDR2 SQIVND (reference sequence). The CDR3 sequence is 16 residues long. The chain's CDR3 is CASSVQGRGTNEKLFF. The DNA read from the CDR3 is TGTGCCAGTAGTGTACAGGGTCGGGGAACTAATGAAAAA.

On this clone itself: With the read ending 3 residues before the CDR3 end, the germline J gene is used to fill in that end. V usage is TRBV7-6 and J usage is TRBJ2-5; a possible D gene is TRBD2 (6 bases). The germline V gene encodes CDR1 SGHVS and CDR2 FNYEAQ. With 5 bases removed from V and 6 bases from J, the gap between germline ends came to 19 bases. This CDR3 is built from 15 residues. Incomplete CDR3 DNA: TGTGCCAGCAGCCCGGGACTCCTAAATAGGCAGACC. Its translation: CASSPGLLNRQT. The CDR3, in full, reads CASSPGLLNRQTQYF.

Note on this clone: The CDR3 end falls 3 residues outside the read, so it is completed with the germline J gene. The V gene is TRBV19, the J gene TRBJ1-5, with D perhaps TRBD1 (5 bases). The CDR3 contains 13 residues. Germline V gene lookup returns CDR1 LNHDA and CDR2 SQIVND (reference sequence). Trimming left V 0 bases short and J 6 bases short, with 6 bases between. The CDR3 DNA, read in part, is TGTGCCAGTAGTATAGACAGGGTTCAGCCC. Amino acids: CASSIDRVQP. The whole CDR3 sequence reads CASSIDRVQPQHF. The complete variable domain, with remaining parts taken from reference TRBV19 and TRBJ1-5, reads DGGITQSPKYLFRKEGQNVTLSCEQNLNHDAMYWYRQDPGQGLRLIYYSQIVNDFQKGDIAEGYSVSREKKESFPLTVTSAQKNPTAFYLCASSIDRVQPQHFGDGTRLSIL.

For this clone: Read sequence stops 3 residues before the CDR3 end, and the germline J gene provides the missing end. The chain carries TRBV19 and TRBJ1-1; 9 bases map to TRBD1. The CDR3 consists of 17 residues. The V gene end was trimmed by 5 bases and the J gene end by 5 bases; junction bases not matched to a gene: 15. Germline V CDR1 and CDR2: LNHDA, SQIVND (reference sequence). The DNA read from the CDR3 is TGTGCCAGTAGTTTCGGACAGGGGCAAATGGGGAATACTGAA. Protein sequence: CASSFGQGQMGNTE. The full CDR3 is CASSFGQGQMGNTEAFF. Full variable domain (missing parts from reference TRBV19 and TRBJ1-1): DGGITQSPKYLFRKEGQNVTLSCEQNLNHDAMYWYRQDPGQGLRLIYYSQIVNDFQKGDIAEGYSVSREKKESFPLTVTSAQKNPTAFYLCASSFGQGQMGNTEAFFGQGTRLTVV.

Concerning this clone: With the read ending 3 residues before the CDR3 end, the germline J gene is used to fill in that end. The V and J genes are TRBV19 and TRBJ1-2, with D possibly matching TRBD1 (6 bases). Trimming pared 5 bases from V and 0 bases from J, leaving 13 bases between. The CDR3 runs to 15 residues. Germline CDR1 and CDR2: LNHDA and SQIVND (reference sequence). CDR3 protein: CASSLGTRTNYGYTF. The sequenced CDR3 bases are TGTGCCAGTAGTCTTGGGACACGCACTAACTATGGC.

By frequency, this clone is medium-sized (0.01 to 0.1%). The CDR3 is CASRQGANQPQHF. The DNA read from the CDR3 is TGTGCCAGCAGGCAGGGGGCGAATCAGCCC. V and J are TRBV7-6 and TRBJ1-5, with 8 positions matching TRBD1. Read coverage stops 3 residues before the CDR3 terminus; the germline J gene supplies the remainder. There are 13 residues in the CDR3. CDR1 is SGHVS, CDR2 FNYEAQ, per germline. Germline trimming cut 6 bases from V and 4 bases from J; bases unmatched to any gene: 2.

Details on this clone: Read coverage stops 3 residues before the CDR3 terminus; the germline J gene supplies the remainder. The chain joins TRBV5-1 to TRBJ1-1, with D unclear. The CDR3 runs to 14 residues. Germline V CDR1 and CDR2: SGHRS, YFSETQ. The sequenced part of the CDR3 DNA is TGCGCCAGCAGCCCGGAGGCGTACAGCCCCAGA. Translation gives CASSPEAYSPR. The entire CDR3 protein is CASSPEAYSPRAFF. Together with reference TRBV5-1 and TRBJ1-1, the CDR3 gives the full variable domain: KAGVTQTPRYLIKTRGQQVTLSCSPISGHRSVSWYQQTPGQGLQFLFEYFSETQRNKGNFPGRFSGRQFSNSRSEMNVSTLELGDSALYLCASSPEAYSPRAFFGQGTRLTVV.